This T cell receptor (beta chain) was recorded in a study of blood T cells in healthy people across ages. Study context: Template switching recovered approximately one barcoded beta molecule for every two T cells. Study results and limitations: Unknown CMV status may confound age-related changes in expanded clones.

Combining a sample-barcoded 5' primer with a J-beta primer mix, a second PCR ran for 7 to 11 cycles. TCRdb independently ran MiXCR on the 5' RACE reads; one entry per CDR3 protein. In the table there are nearly 800,000 distinct CDR3 sequences, around 25% of which are singletons. In each sample, at least 7 million PBMCs were isolated. CDR3 length equals 15 residues. CDR1 and CDR2 from the germline V gene are MDHEN and SYDVKM. V was clipped by 3 bases and J by 4 bases; unmatched bases: 5. The sample holds a few counts of this clonotype. No antigen is known for it. The same data also contributed to another study, on T cells of mothers and their children. As that study records: The sample comes from nine or ten healthy Caucasian donors: mothers and children.

Sequenced input: blood. The sequence came from a boy aged 5-17 years in good health. The chain is built from TRBV28 and TRBJ2-1, with 8 bases matching TRBD1. CDR3: CASSFSDREYNEQFF. DNA of the CDR3: TGTGCCAGCAGTTTTTCGGACAGGGAATACAATGAGCAGTTCTTC.